The present T cell receptor (beta chain) was sequenced within a study of OX40 agonist ivuxolimab in advanced cancers. Assay used: immunoSEQ multiplex PCR; TCRdb lists only in-frame clones, some missing. This table has 150,000 to 190,000 clones, 85% to 95% appearing once. V was trimmed by 6 bases and J by 8 bases, leaving 16 bases between them. The CDR3 covers 14 residues. Germline loops: CDR1 MNHNS, CDR2 SASEGT. Patients were ineligible given autoimmune disease history or systemic immunosuppression. The sampling schedule covered blood at baseline, cycle 4 day 1, and cycle 7 day 1. The V gene is TRBV6-1, the J gene TRBJ1-4; no definite D call. The TCR sequence derives from an adult with an advanced solid tumor such as melanoma, head and neck, liver or kidney cancer. The material was CD4+ or CD8+ T cells sorted from blood, obtained in a trial of the OX40 agonist ivuxolimab. The CDR3 protein is CASSGLGYGEKLFF. The CDR3 region has the DNA TGTGCCAGCAGCGGTTTAGGGTATGGCGAAAAACTGTTTTTT.